The next 3 T cell receptor beta chains were all read from a single sample in a study of CD8+CD57+ T cells in acquired aplastic anemia. Genomic DNA constituted the template upon which TCR beta VDJ and CDR3 profiling was performed. TCRdb re-called the reads through MiXCR, storing one row per CDR3 protein. The sample shows some 200,000 distinct CDR3 sequences, less than 60% of them seen only once. In patients chosen for sequencing, flow cytometry had shown CD8+CD57+ cell expansion. Sequencing was performed on sorted CD4+, CD8+, or CD8+CD57+ T cells (not recorded which) from PBMCs. These TCRs come from a human donor with aplastic anemia.

The CDR3 region has the DNA TGCGCCAGCAGCGCAACGTCGGGACAGGGATACTACAATGAGCAGTTCTTC. Its translation: CASSATSGQGYYNEQFF. The V and J genes are TRBV5-1 and TRBJ2-1; TRBD1 matches at 9 bases. Germline-derived CDR1 and CDR2 are SGHRS and YFSETQ. The J segment lost 3 bases and the V segment lost 4 bases, leaving 11 bases of the junction unmatched. This CDR3 comprises 17 residues.

This clonotype occurred a few times. This CDR3 is CSVVVANTGELFF. The CDR3 DNA reads as TGCAGCGTTGTTGTGGCGAACACCGGGGAGCTGTTTTTT. The genes are TRBV29-1 and TRBJ2-2; D unclear. This CDR3 spans 13 amino acids. CDR1 SQVTM and CDR2 ANQGSEA come from the germline V gene. Trimming took off 4 bases at V and 0 bases at J, with 6 bases between the two ends.

The V call is TRBV11-1, the J call TRBJ2-7; TRBD2 matches at 14 bases. This CDR3 is 16 amino acids long. J was trimmed by 2 bases and V by 5 bases; bases with no gene match: 5. Germline values: CDR1 SGHAT, CDR2 FQDESV (reference sequence). The CDR3 reads CASSPPGLAGAYEQYF. DNA for the CDR3: TGTGCCAGCAGCCCCCCGGGACTAGCGGGAGCCTACGAGCAGTACTTC. The full variable domain, in which reference TRBV11-1 and TRBJ2-7 provide the parts outside the CDR3, is EAEVAQSPRYKITEKSQAVAFWCDPISGHATLYWYRQILGQGPELLVQFQDESVVDDSQLPKDRFSAERLKGVDSTLKIQPAELGDSAMYLCASSPPGLAGAYEQYFGPGTRLTVT.